A single sample is the source of the 22 T cell receptor beta chains below, sequenced in a study of long-term antiretroviral therapy in people with HIV (dated 2022 in TCRdb). The immunoSEQ hsTCRB v3.0 assay was used at survey level resolution to sequence the TRB variable region. TCRdb re-hosts the immuneACCESS table, in-frame sequences only. Its copies lack some clones; in the studies checked, an unresolved V gene accounts for under half of them, and the cause for the rest is not known. For this sample the table gives approximately 30,000 clones, of which roughly 80% were detected only once. Approximately 11% of the sample is taken by the ten largest. Sample: unsorted PBMCs, taken 0.8 years before starting antiretroviral therapy. The receptors were sampled from a young man with HIV.

The chain combines TRBV6-6 with TRBJ2-2; 9 nucleotides align to TRBD1. Losses at the gene ends were 5 bases for V and 6 bases for J; bases not matched to a gene: 10. The CDR3 runs to 16 residues. Germline CDR1 reads MNHNY; CDR2 reads SVGAGI (reference sequence). The CDR3 nucleotides read TGTGCCAGCAGTCGCCGTGGGACAGGGAGTGCCGGGGAGCTGTTTTTT. As protein: CASSRRGTGSAGELFF.

The genes are TRBV7-8 and TRBJ2-2; perhaps TRBD1 as D (6 bases). Trimming took off 1 base at V and 0 bases at J, with 18 bases between the two ends. Germline CDR1 SGHVS, CDR2 FQNEAQ. The CDR3 is 19 amino acids. This CDR3 is CASSLVKRTALTNTGELFF. In DNA, the CDR3 is TGTGCCAGCAGCTTAGTAAAAAGGACAGCTCTAACGAACACCGGGGAGCTGTTTTTT.

The chain recombines TRBV5-6 with TRBJ1-4, with a possible D match to TRBD1 (6 bases). Per germline, CDR1 SGHDT and CDR2 YYEEEE. V lost 6 bases and J lost 3, with 12 bases in between. The CDR3 runs to 14 residues. For the CDR3, the DNA is TGTGCCAGCACCCAGGGGTGGGCTAATGAAAAACTGTTTTTT. Its translation: CASTQGWANEKLFF.

The chain links TRBV13 to TRBJ2-7; maybe TRBD2 (5 bases). The germline gives CDR1 PRHDT, CDR2 FYEKMQ (reference sequence). The V gene lost 5 bases and the J gene lost 2 bases, with 16 bases spanning the gap. The CDR3 is 15 amino acids. The CDR3 DNA sequence: TGTGCCAGCAGCGTAAAAATGGGAGAACCCTACGAGCAGTACTTC. Translating it yields CASSVKMGEPYEQYF.

V gene TRBV2 combines with J gene TRBJ2-7; D call uncertain. Trimming left V 4 bases short and J 7 bases short, with 8 bases between. The CDR3 runs to 11 residues. CDR1 is SNHLY and CDR2 is FYNNEI in the germline V gene. The chain's CDR3 is CASSVGLEQYF. In nucleotides, the CDR3 is TGTGCCAGCAGTGTCGGGTTGGAGCAGTACTTC.

The V gene is TRBV4-3, the J gene TRBJ2-3; the match to TRBD2 covers 10 bases. The CDR3 contains 18 residues. The V segment lost 0 bases and the J segment 4 bases; nucleotides outside the gene matches: 10. Germline V gives CDR1 LGHNA, CDR2 YSLEER. This CDR3 reads CASSQDPPTSGLSDTQYF. The CDR3 DNA follows: TGCGCCAGCAGCCAAGATCCCCCGACTAGCGGGCTCTCAGATACGCAGTATTTT.

The rearrangement uses TRBV2 and TRBJ2-5; D remains unclear. Trimming took off 3 bases at V and 1 base at J, with 9 bases between the two ends. This CDR3 is built from 14 residues. CDR1 and CDR2 from the germline V gene are SNHLY and FYNNEI. CDR3 sequence reads: CASSDRSSQETQYF. For the CDR3, the DNA is TGTGCCAGCAGTGATCGGAGTAGCCAAGAGACCCAGTACTTC.

This clone was observed a handful of times. V usage is TRBV10-3 and J usage is TRBJ1-2, with 9 bases fitting TRBD1. The germline V gene encodes CDR1 ENHRY and CDR2 SYGVKD. The CDR3 has 15 amino acids. V was pared by 6 bases and J by 2 bases, with 7 bases of the junction left unmatched. The CDR3 region has the DNA TGTGCCATCAGGGATGACAGGGGGTCAAACTATGGCTACACCTTC. Protein product: CAIRDDRGSNYGYTF.

This clone has only one observation. This CDR3 is CASSQIRGYNEKLFF. CDR3 in DNA: TGCGCCAGCAGCCAAATTAGGGGGTATAATGAAAAACTGTTTTTT. V is TRBV4-3 and J is TRBJ1-4, with a weak D call TRBD1 (6 bases). V gave up 2 bases and J gave up 4 bases, with 11 bases separating them. There are 15 residues in the CDR3. Germline assignment: CDR1 LGHNA and CDR2 YSLEER.

This clone was detected a few times. The chain links TRBV18 to TRBJ1-2, with a possible D match to TRBD1 (6 bases). Germline lookup yields CDR1 KGHSH and CDR2 LQKENI. The CDR3 extends over 14 amino acids. V was cut by 6 bases and J by 2 bases, with 13 bases left in between. As DNA, the CDR3 is TGTGCCAGCTCCCGACAAGGGGGAAACTATGGCTACACCTTC. Its protein is CASSRQGGNYGYTF.

This clone was recorded once. Mismatch with germline at one junction end may stem from a read error. The chain combines TRBV7-7 with TRBJ2-7, with TRBD2 identical over 7 bases. The CDR3 extends over 13 amino acids. The germline gives CDR1 SSHAT, CDR2 FNYEAQ (reference sequence). As DNA, the CDR3 is TGTGCTAGCAGCTTGAGCGGGGAGCACGAGCAGTACTTC. This codes for CASSLSGEHEQYF.

V and J are TRBV18 and TRBJ1-1; D is unclear. Trimming took off 2 bases at V and 4 bases at J, with 20 bases between the two ends. Germline V gene data show CDR1 as KGHSH and CDR2 as LQKENI. The CDR3 loop spans 17 amino acids. In nucleotides, the CDR3 is TGTGCCAGCTCACCAATGGCTATGCGGGGAGGCGGCACTGAAGCTTTCTTT. Its protein product is CASSPMAMRGGGTEAFF.

This chain links TRBV7-9 with TRBJ1-1; D remains ambiguous. This CDR3 is 14 amino acids long. Trimming took off 1 base at V and 0 bases at J, with 6 bases between the two ends. Per germline, CDR1 SEHNR and CDR2 FQNEAQ (reference sequence). CDR3 amino acids: CASSLGQLNTEAFF. The CDR3, as DNA: TGTGCCAGCAGCTTAGGACAACTGAACACTGAAGCTTTCTTT.

The rearrangement joins TRBV7-9 to TRBJ1-1; 9 bases are shared with TRBD1. CDR3 length: 15 residues. After removal of 5 bases from V and 5 bases from J, the junction contained 9 bases not matched to a gene. Per germline, CDR1 SEHNR and CDR2 FQNEAQ (reference sequence). The CDR3 region is CASSRRGQGWTEAFF. DNA of the CDR3: TGTGCCAGCAGCCGCCGGGGACAGGGTTGGACTGAAGCTTTCTTT.

V gene TRBV27 combines with J gene TRBJ1-2, with a tentative D call TRBD1 (6 bases). V was cut by 5 bases and J by 4 bases, with 14 bases left in between. The V gene's germline CDR1 is MNHEY and CDR2 SMNVEV (reference sequence). The CDR3 is made up of 14 amino acids. CDR3 in amino acids: CASSIGQNLYGYTF. CDR3 DNA sequence: TGTGCCAGCAGTATAGGACAGAACCTCTATGGCTACACCTTC.

The CDR3 loop is CASSLNSGNYGYTF. The CDR3 bases are TGTGCCAGCAGCTTAAACTCAGGGAACTATGGCTACACCTTC. The chain combines TRBV7-3 with TRBJ1-2; TRBD1 might be the D (5 bases). Germline V CDR1 and CDR2: SGHTA, FQGTGA. This CDR3 spans 14 amino acids. V lost 1 base to trimming and J lost 2 bases, with 8 bases between them.

The V call is TRBV5-4, the J call TRBJ1-1; D remains ambiguous. Trimming pared 6 bases from V and 1 base from J, leaving 7 bases between. Germline CDR1 is SGHNT and CDR2 is YYREEE (reference sequence). CDR3 length: 12 residues. The CDR3: CASMRSNTEAFF. The CDR3 DNA reads as TGTGCCAGCATGCGCTCGAACACTGAAGCTTTCTTT.

The chain is built from TRBV6-5 and TRBJ1-3, with D uncertain. This CDR3 is built from 16 residues. The V gene lost 0 bases and the J gene lost 8 bases, with 17 bases spanning the gap. Looked up from germline, CDR1 is MNHEY and CDR2 is SVGAGI. The CDR3: CASSYSPPGISDTIYF. The CDR3 bases are TGTGCCAGCAGTTACTCGCCTCCAGGTATTAGCGACACCATATATTTT.

V and J are TRBV23-1 and TRBJ1-4; D call uncertain. TRBV23-1 has ORF status, its function being uncertain. The CDR3 has 8 amino acids. For the CDR3, the DNA is TGCCCAGCCAAAAGCCTGTTTTTT. It specifies CPAKSLFF.

This clone is a singleton in its sample. The rearrangement uses TRBV27 and TRBJ2-7; 9 bases are shared with TRBD1. The CDR3 consists of 15 residues. Losses at the gene ends were 5 bases for V and 3 bases for J; bases not matched to a gene: 8. Germline CDR1 MNHEY, CDR2 SMNVEV (reference sequence). Written as DNA, the CDR3 is TGTGCCAGCAGTGGCGGGACAGGGAGGATCTACGAGCAGTACTTC. Protein product: CASSGGTGRIYEQYF.

The chain employs TRBV6-6 and TRBJ2-1; TRBD2 matches at 7 bases. With 0 bases clipped from V and 5 bases from J, the junction kept 7 bases outside the gene matches. This CDR3 has 16 residues. Germline-derived CDR1 and CDR2 are MNHNY and SVGAGI (reference sequence). The CDR3 region has the DNA TGTGCCAGCAGTTACTCGGCTAGCGGTTCTCACAATGAGCAGTTCTTC. Its protein is CASSYSASGSHNEQFF.

The V call is TRBV6-6, the J call TRBJ1-1, with D hard to call. The CDR3 covers 15 residues. V was shortened by 5 bases and J by 8 bases, with 21 bases between the two germline ends. Germline assignment: CDR1 MNHNY and CDR2 SVGAGI (reference sequence). CDR3 protein: CASSPRTSHQAEAFF. The CDR3 DNA sequence: TGTGCCAGCAGTCCCCGGACGAGCCATCAAGCAGAAGCTTTCTTT.